This TCR beta chain was sequenced in a study of cytomegalovirus exposure and HLA in healthy donors. Study-level points and caveats: Three CMV-associated chains were confirmed in vitro to be specific for CMV antigens.

CDR1 SNHLY and CDR2 FYNNEI come from the germline V gene. This CDR3 spans 15 amino acids. Each donor was nominally healthy when sampled (though unrecorded immune exposures were likely). The PCR made use of 60 Vbeta and 13 Jbeta primers. Produced via immunoSEQ multiplex PCR; TCRdb's table is partial and in-frame only. The data hold about 180,000 clones, with roughly 80% observed a single time. Worth noting for this clone: Its antigen is as yet unknown.

The clonotype comes from a woman between 50 and 59 years old in good health and CMV-seronegative. The material sequenced was PBMCs. The chain is built from TRBV2 and TRBJ2-5; perhaps TRBD1 as D (6 bases). The J call may be wrong; the DNA end is better matched by TRBJ2-7. Written as DNA, the CDR3 is TGTGCCAGCAGGATGGGGACAACCACTACCTACGAGCAGTACTTC. Its protein is CASRMGTTTTYEQYF.